Listed below are T cell receptor beta chains from one sample, sequenced in a study of vaccination effects on CD4 cells after COVID-19. The protocol was immunoSEQ multiplex PCR, while the TCRdb copy is restricted to in-frame clones and leaves out a portion. The table shows around 50,000 clones, with approximately 61% occurring only once. For these receptors, no antigen is known. The sequences come from CD4+ T cells from PBMCs cultured without peptide, collected before COVID-19 vaccination. The receptors derive from a human donor who received a COVID-19 vaccine. The CDR3 runs from the conserved cysteine through the conserved F or W. D genes are given only for firm matches. Where a row states a size, it is once, few, many or the class of an expanded clone; other rows omit it.

J: TRBJ1-4; size: -; D: -; V: TRBV6-1; DNA: TGTGCCAGCAGTGAAGCTCTCGCGCGGGGTCTGTGGGAAAAACTGTTTTTT; CDR3: CASSEALARGLWEKLFF
J: TRBJ1-4; size: -; D: -; V: TRBV7-9; DNA: TGTGCCAGCAGCTTAACCGGACGGAAGGGTGAAAAACTGTTTTTT; CDR3: CASSLTGRKGEKLFF
J: TRBJ2-5; size: -; D: -; V: TRBV7-3; DNA: TGTGCCAGCAGCCTTAGCCTCCAAGAGACCCAGTACTTC; CDR3: CASSLSLQETQYF
J: TRBJ2-6; size: -; D: -; V: TRBV30; DNA: TGTGCCTGGAGTGGCCTACCGGGGTCTGGGGCCAACGTCCTGACTTTC; CDR3: CAWSGLPGSGANVLTF
J: TRBJ2-1; size: -; D: -; V: TRBV19; DNA: TGTGCCAGTAGTACCAAACCCACTGGAACGCGCTCCTACAATGAGCAGTTCTTC; CDR3: CASSTKPTGTRSYNEQFF
J: TRBJ1-2; size: -; D: -; V: TRBV14; DNA: TGTGCCAGCAGCCAAGTAAGCGGGCGCGGCTATGGCTACACCTTC; CDR3: CASSQVSGRGYGYTF
J: TRBJ2-1; size: -; D: TRBD2; V: TRBV5-1; DNA: TGCGCCACGAAAGGGACTAGCGGGGGGTGGGATGAGCAGTTCTTC; CDR3: CATKGTSGGWDEQFF
J: TRBJ2-5; size: few; D: -; V: TRBV30; DNA: TGTGCCTGGAGTACTCGGGGCCGGGAGACCCAGTACTTC; CDR3: CAWSTRGRETQYF
J: TRBJ1-3; size: -; D: -; V: TRBV3-1/TRBV3-2; DNA: TGTGCCAGCAGCCAAGGGGCTTTTATTGGAAACACCATATATTTT; CDR3: CASSQGAFIGNTIYF
J: TRBJ1-5; size: -; D: -; V: TRBV2; DNA: TGTGCCAGCAGTGTGGGTTGGGGTCAGCCCCAGCATTTT; CDR3: CASSVGWGQPQHF
J: TRBJ1-5; size: few; D: -; V: TRBV19; DNA: TGTGCCAGTAGTATCGAAGGCAGGGCATGGGGCAATCAGCCCCAGCATTTT; CDR3: CASSIEGRAWGNQPQHF
J: TRBJ1-6; size: medium-sized; D: -; V: TRBV11-2; DNA: TGTGCCAGCAGCAGAGACGGCTCCTATAATTCACCCCTCCACTTT; CDR3: CASSRDGSYNSPLHF
J: TRBJ2-2; size: few; D: TRBD2; V: TRBV5-6; DNA: TGTGCCAGCAGCGAGGGACTAGTGTCGGCCGGGGAGCTGTTTTTT; CDR3: CASSEGLVSAGELFF
J: TRBJ1-1; size: -; D: -; V: TRBV19; DNA: TGTGCCACTCGGGGCACTGAAGCTTTCTTT; CDR3: CATRGTEAFF
J: TRBJ1-2; size: few; D: -; V: TRBV6-2/TRBV6-3; DNA: TGTGCCAGCACCCCAATGGACAGAGCTAACTATGGCTACACCTTC; CDR3: CASTPMDRANYGYTF
J: TRBJ1-2; size: -; D: -; V: TRBV28; DNA: TGTGCCAGCAGTCTGAGTGCGAGGAAAAGGAGTGGCTACACCTTC; CDR3: CASSLSARKRSGYTF
J: TRBJ1-1; size: -; D: -; V: TRBV6-2/TRBV6-3; DNA: TGTGCCAGCAGTCCAGGGCCCTACACTGAAGCTTTCTTT; CDR3: CASSPGPYTEAFF
J: TRBJ1-6; size: -; D: TRBD1; V: TRBV28; DNA: TGTGCCAGCAGCCGGACAGGGGATAATTCACCCCTCCACTTT; CDR3: CASSRTGDNSPLHF
J: TRBJ2-1; size: once; D: -; V: TRBV4-2; DNA: TGTGCCAGCAGTCTAAGAGCCCATTACAATGAGCAGTTCTTC; CDR3: CASSLRAHYNEQFF
J: TRBJ2-3; size: -; D: -; V: TRBV9; DNA: TGTGCCAGCAGCGTAGCTCCCTTAGAGACAGATACGCAGTATTTT; CDR3: CASSVAPLETDTQYF
J: TRBJ2-6; size: -; D: -; V: TRBV28; DNA: TGTGCCAGCAGAAGTCCTGGGGCCAACGTCCTGACTTTC; CDR3: CASRSPGANVLTF
J: TRBJ2-7; size: -; D: -; V: TRBV7-2; DNA: TGTGCCAGCAGCCCGCCTGGGGCGTACGAGCAGTACTTC; CDR3: CASSPPGAYEQYF
J: TRBJ1-5; size: -; D: TRBD1; V: TRBV5-1; DNA: TGCGCCAGCAGTATAGACAGGGATCAGCCCCAGCATTTT; CDR3: CASSIDRDQPQHF
J: TRBJ2-1; size: -; D: -; V: TRBV7-3; DNA: TGTGCCAGCAGCTTAACCCCCCAGGGATCCATCAATGAGCAGTTCTTC; CDR3: CASSLTPQGSINEQFF
J: TRBJ1-2; size: -; D: -; V: TRBV28; DNA: TGTGCCAGCAGTTTGACCAGCTATGGCTACACCTTC; CDR3: CASSLTSYGYTF
J: TRBJ2-7; size: few; D: TRBD2; V: TRBV13; DNA: TGTGCCAGCAGCCCGATTTCGACTAGCGGGAGGACCTCCTACGAGCAGTACTTC; CDR3: CASSPISTSGRTSYEQYF